Following are 13 T cell receptor beta chains from one sample sequenced in a study of blood T cells in healthy people across ages (dated by TCRdb to between 2014 and 2016). Library method: 5' RACE. Data came from an Illumina HiSeq 2500. A second roughly 7 to 11 cycle PCR used a sample-barcoded 5' primer and a J-beta primer mix. The public reads were quality trimmed at Q25 with fastp and then assembled into clones with MiXCR by TCRdb, keeping productive beta chains. Rows are combined by CDR3 protein, so each entry shows the most common genes and DNA. This sample comprises hundreds of thousands of distinct CDR3 sequences, around 43% of them detected only once. The ten largest account for nearly 20% of the sample. Sequences were obtained from blood. These receptors were collected from a man in his fifties or sixties in good health.

This clonotype occurred a few times. V usage is TRBV6-5 and J usage is TRBJ2-5; 11 nucleotides align to TRBD1. With 2 bases clipped from V and 6 bases from J, the junction kept 5 bases outside the gene matches. The germline CDR1 and CDR2 sequences are MNHEY and SVGAGI. The CDR3 has 15 amino acids. The CDR3 here is CASSYGQGALKTQYF. For the CDR3, the DNA is TGTGCCAGCAGTTACGGACAGGGGGCTCTGAAGACCCAGTACTTC.

A few counts support this clonotype. V is TRBV7-2 and J is TRBJ2-3; 9 bases map to TRBD1. CDR3 length equals 16 residues. The germline gives CDR1 SGHTA, CDR2 FQGNSA. V shed 5 bases, J shed 0 bases, and the junction held 6 bases outside the gene matches. As DNA, the CDR3 is TGTGCCAGCAGCCTAAAACAGGGGGCGAGCACAGATACGCAGTATTTT. Encoded protein: CASSLKQGASTDTQYF.

This clonotype appeared a few times. The chain links TRBV4-1 to TRBJ2-1; the D is unclear. Germline CDR1 reads MGHRA; CDR2 reads YSYEKL. The V gene lost 1 base and the J gene lost 6 bases, with 7 bases spanning the gap. There are 13 residues in the CDR3. CDR3 amino acids: CASSQGAANEQFF. The CDR3 DNA is TGCGCCAGCAGCCAAGGGGCGGCCAATGAGCAGTTCTTC.

The chain combines TRBV28 with TRBJ1-5, with 7 bases matching TRBD1. CDR1 is MDHEN, CDR2 SYDVKM, per germline. Losses at the gene ends were 6 bases for V and 6 bases for J; bases not matched to a gene: 8. The CDR3 is 14 amino acids. Written as DNA, the CDR3 is TGTGCCAGCAGGGCAGGGGGTAGCGGTCAGCCCCAGCATTTT. Amino acids: CASRAGGSGQPQHF.

This sequence joins TRBV29-1 and TRBJ2-5; possibly TRBD1 for D (5 bases). The V end lost 4 bases, the J end lost 11 bases, and 17 bases lay between the germline ends. The V gene's germline CDR1 is SQVTM and CDR2 ANQGSEA. The CDR3 spans 12 residues. The CDR3 sequence is CSVVPGLDKQYF. In DNA, the CDR3 is TGCAGCGTTGTTCCAGGGTTGGATAAGCAGTACTTC.

The chain employs TRBV10-3 and TRBJ2-4; TRBD1 agrees at 8 bases. Gene TRBJ2-7 matches the end of the DNA better, so the J call may be wrong. CDR3 size: 14 residues. Germline V CDR1 and CDR2: ENHRY, SYGVKD. CDR3 region: CAISTGQGSYEQYF. The CDR3 region has the DNA TGTGCCATCAGTACCGGACAGGGATCCTACGAGCAGTACTTC.

This clonotype was counted between two and nine times. The rearrangement joins TRBV29-1 to TRBJ2-3; a weak D match, TRBD1 (5 bases). The CDR3 extends over 12 amino acids. V gave up 4 bases and J gave up 4 bases, with 9 bases separating them. Looked up from germline, CDR1 is SQVTM and CDR2 is ANQGSEA. CDR3 residues: CSVVRQSDTQYF. The CDR3 region has the DNA TGCAGCGTTGTTAGACAGTCAGATACGCAGTATTTT.

This rearrangement joins TRBV7-9 to TRBJ2-1; a weak D match, TRBD1 (6 bases). Germline loops: CDR1 SEHNR, CDR2 FQNEAQ (reference sequence). Between the trimmed V and J ends, which lost 3 bases and 10 bases, there was a span of 13 bases. The CDR3 has 13 amino acids. CDR3 in amino acids: CASSLKQGTEQFF. In nucleotides, the CDR3 is TGTGCCAGCAGCTTGAAACAGGGCACGGAGCAGTTCTTC.

The CDR3 DNA reads as TGTGCCAGCCGTATCGGGGGTTCGGAGACCCAGTACTTC. Translated: CASRIGGSETQYF. The chain carries TRBV12-3 or TRBV12-4 and TRBJ2-5, with a tentative D call TRBD2 (6 bases). With 8 bases removed from V and 5 bases from J, the gap between germline ends came to 15 bases. This CDR3 has 13 amino acids.

The chain combines TRBV7-2 with TRBJ1-4, with D perhaps matching TRBD1 (5 bases). The CDR3 totals 17 residues. Germline values: CDR1 SGHTA, CDR2 FQGNSA. V was pared by 1 base and J by 3 bases, with 15 bases between. CDR3 bases: TGTGCCAGCAGCTTAGTATACGGGGCAGGGTCTAATGAAAAACTGTTTTTT. Protein sequence: CASSLVYGAGSNEKLFF.

This chain uses TRBV5-1 with TRBJ2-7, with 7 bases fitting TRBD1. After removal of 4 bases from V and 3 bases from J, the junction contained 7 bases not matched to a gene. CDR1 and CDR2 (germline): SGHRS, YFSETQ. CDR3 length: 14 amino acids. DNA for the CDR3: TGCGCCAGCAGCCAGACGGGACAGAACTACGAGCAGTACTTC. Translation: CASSQTGQNYEQYF.

The J gene is TRBJ2-7, the V gene TRBV20-1; D perhaps matches TRBD1 (6 bases). The CDR3 covers 18 residues. CDR1 and CDR2 from the germline V gene are DFQATT and SNEGSKA (reference sequence). V lost 1 base to trimming and J lost 0 bases, with 22 bases between them. The CDR3 loop is CSARGPGQGPQGSYEQYF. The CDR3 DNA reads TGCAGTGCTAGAGGTCCGGGCCAGGGGCCTCAGGGCTCCTACGAGCAGTACTTC.

The chain uses TRBV10-3 and TRBJ2-5, with D possibly matching TRBD1 (5 bases). CDR1 is ENHRY and CDR2 is SYGVKD in the germline V gene. V was clipped by 0 bases and J by 3 bases, with 11 bases between them. The CDR3 consists of 15 residues. Here the CDR3 reads CAISESGKTEETQYF. The CDR3 bases are TGTGCCATCAGTGAGTCAGGGAAGACAGAAGAGACCCAGTACTTC.